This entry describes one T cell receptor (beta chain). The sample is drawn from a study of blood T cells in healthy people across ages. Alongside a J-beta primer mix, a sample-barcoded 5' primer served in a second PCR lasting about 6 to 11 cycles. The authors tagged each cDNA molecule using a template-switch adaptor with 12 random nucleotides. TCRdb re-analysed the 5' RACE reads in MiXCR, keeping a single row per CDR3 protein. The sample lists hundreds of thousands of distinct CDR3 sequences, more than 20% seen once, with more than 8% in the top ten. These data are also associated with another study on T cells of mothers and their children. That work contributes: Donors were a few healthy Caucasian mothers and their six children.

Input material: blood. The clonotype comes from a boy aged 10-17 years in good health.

DNA of the CDR3: TGCAGTGCTAGAGATCCCATTACATTCGGCGGCGTCTACGAGCAGTACTTC. It encodes CSARDPITFGGVYEQYF. V is TRBV20-1 and J is TRBJ2-7; D call uncertain. Germline CDR1 is DFQATT and CDR2 is SNEGSKA (reference sequence). V dropped 0 bases and J dropped 3 bases, with 21 bases sitting between them. This CDR3 is built from 17 residues.